Each of the 30 T cell receptor beta chains below was sequenced from the same sample in a study of T cell changes during pregnancy in multiple sclerosis. Profiled with immunoSEQ multiplex PCR; TCRdb holds only in-frame clones, not every one. This sample has some 120,000 clones, with about 93% found just once. Here the sequenced sample was peripheral blood, taken before pregnancy. These TCRs come from a female donor with multiple sclerosis, enrolled in a pregnancy study.

The chain employs TRBV7-6 and TRBJ1-1; D is perhaps TRBD1 (6 bases). The germline V gene has CDR1 SGHVS and CDR2 FNYEAQ. Trimming removed 5 bases at V and 4 bases at J, with 20 bases between. There are 16 residues in the CDR3. CDR3 sequence: CASSLNRGQGGTEAFF. For the CDR3, the DNA is TGTGCCAGCAGCCTAAACCGGGGTCAAGGGGGCACTGAAGCTTTCTTT.

This clone appeared a single time. The chain links TRBV14 to TRBJ2-5; maybe TRBD2 (6 bases). V shed 0 bases and J shed 2 bases, with 16 bases lying between them. CDR3 length: 17 amino acids. Germline V gene lookup returns CDR1 SGHDN and CDR2 FVKESK. This CDR3 is CASSQDRGRRDQETQYF. CDR3 bases: TGTGCCAGCAGCCAAGATAGAGGGAGGCGCGATCAAGAGACCCAGTACTTC.

The rearrangement uses TRBV10-1 and TRBJ2-3; maybe TRBD2 (7 bases). V lost 4 bases and J 2 bases, leaving 16 bases between the germline ends. CDR1 is WNHNN and CDR2 is SYGVQD in the germline V gene (reference sequence). This CDR3 spans 16 amino acids. The CDR3 DNA reads as TGCGCCAGCAGTGGGCCGTGGGCGGGGGCCACAGATACGCAGTATTTT. Protein: CASSGPWAGATDTQYF.

The rearrangement joins TRBV10-3 to TRBJ1-2, with D possibly being TRBD1 (5 bases). The germline V gene encodes CDR1 ENHRY and CDR2 SYGVKD. Trimming stripped 2 bases from V and 7 bases from J, with 11 bases between. The CDR3 is 13 amino acids. The CDR3 region is CAISEGGAPGYTF. The CDR3 nucleotides read TGTGCCATCAGTGAGGGTGGGGCGCCTGGCTACACCTTC.

This chain uses TRBV10-3 with TRBJ1-3; D possibly corresponds to TRBD1 (6 bases). V was pared by 10 bases and J by 0 bases, with 19 bases between. The CDR3 loop spans 16 amino acids. CDR1 and CDR2 (germline): ENHRY, SYGVKD. CDR3 loop: CATTGFGDPSGNTIYF. The DNA for the CDR3 is TGTGCCACAACAGGGTTTGGGGACCCCTCTGGAAACACCATATATTTT.

This chain connects TRBV4-2 to TRBJ2-7, with TRBD1 matching 8 bases. Germline values: CDR1 LGHNA, CDR2 YNFKEQ. This CDR3 comprises 16 residues. V gave up 5 bases and J gave up 2 bases; unmatched junction bases: 11. This chain's CDR3 is CASSKGGTGPPYEQYF. The CDR3 DNA reads as TGTGCCAGCAGCAAAGGGGGGACAGGACCACCCTACGAGCAGTACTTC.

This clone has only one observation. The chain uses TRBV4-1 and TRBJ1-4; D is unresolved. The V end was cut by 6 bases, the J end by 7 bases, with 15 bases between. Germline assignment: CDR1 MGHRA and CDR2 YSYEKL. This CDR3 is built from 14 residues. The chain's CDR3 is CASSPIKGGEKLFF. DNA of the CDR3: TGCGCCAGCAGTCCCATCAAAGGAGGTGAAAAACTGTTTTTT.

The rearrangement joins TRBV7-6 to TRBJ1-3; D gene uncertain. Per germline, CDR1 SGHVS and CDR2 FNYEAQ. The CDR3 loop spans 15 amino acids. Between the trimmed V and J ends, which lost 1 base and 4 bases, there was a span of 11 bases. The CDR3 sequence is CASSLDWSLGNTIYF. For the CDR3, the DNA is TGTGCCAGCAGCTTAGACTGGTCTTTGGGAAACACCATATATTTT.

The chain combines TRBV28 with TRBJ2-5; D might be TRBD2 (5 bases). Germline V gene data show CDR1 as MDHEN and CDR2 as SYDVKM. This CDR3 region has 13 residues. V lost 10 bases and J 5 bases, leaving 17 bases between the germline ends. The CDR3: CAIQPGFMETQYF. Here the CDR3 DNA reads TGTGCCATTCAACCGGGATTTATGGAGACCCAGTACTTC.

The chain recombines TRBV6-1 with TRBJ2-5; D is possibly TRBD2 (5 bases). Trimming took 1 base from V and 7 from J, leaving 13 bases between them. CDR1 and CDR2 (germline): MNHNS, SASEGT. This CDR3 spans 14 amino acids. The CDR3 region has the DNA TGTGCCAGCAGTGAAGGGTGGGGAGCTGGGACCCAGTACTTC. Translation: CASSEGWGAGTQYF.

The chain joins TRBV10-3 to TRBJ2-2; perhaps TRBD1 as D (6 bases). The CDR3 loop spans 14 amino acids. Germline V gene data show CDR1 as ENHRY and CDR2 as SYGVKD. Trimming stripped 4 bases from V and 7 bases from J, with 13 bases between. The CDR3 DNA is TGTGCCATCAGTGCAGGGGCAGGTAACGGGGAGCTGTTTTTT. Protein product: CAISAGAGNGELFF.

J is TRBJ2-3 and V is TRBV7-3, with D maybe TRBD2 (5 bases). The CDR3 has 15 amino acids. The germline CDR1 and CDR2 sequences are SGHTA and FQGTGA. V lost 0 bases, J lost 2 bases, and 9 bases lay in between. This CDR3 reads CASSLTRGSTDTQYF. The CDR3 coding sequence is TGTGCCAGCAGCTTAACGCGCGGGTCCACAGATACGCAGTATTTT.

CDR3 in DNA: TGTGCCAGCAGCTTGGCCCAGATGAATGGCTACACCTTC. Residues: CASSLAQMNGYTF. This chain uses TRBV5-5 with TRBJ1-2; D unresolved. The CDR3 loop spans 13 amino acids. Germline V gives CDR1 SGHKS, CDR2 YYEKEE (reference sequence). Trimming took 0 bases from V and 6 from J, leaving 9 bases between them.

The chain recombines TRBV5-1 with TRBJ2-1, with 8 bases fitting TRBD1. The CDR3 runs to 14 residues. CDR1 SGHRS and CDR2 YFSETQ come from the germline V gene. The trim removed 6 bases at V and 1 base at J, leaving 3 bases unmatched. The CDR3 here is CASNDRGSYNEQFF. Here the CDR3 DNA reads TGCGCCAGCAATGACAGGGGATCCTACAATGAGCAGTTCTTC.

V gene TRBV5-4 combines with J gene TRBJ2-5; TRBD1 matches 9 bases. V shed 5 bases and J 6 bases; nucleotides not matched to a gene: 8. Germline V gene sequence: CDR1 SGHNT, CDR2 YYREEE (reference sequence). This CDR3 contains 14 residues. Here the CDR3 reads CASRSRQGGKTQYF. The CDR3 DNA follows: TGTGCCAGCAGAAGCCGACAGGGGGGAAAGACCCAGTACTTC.

The chain uses TRBV7-9 and TRBJ2-1; possible D gene TRBD2, 6 bases. The CDR3 loop spans 14 amino acids. V lost 3 bases, J lost 6 bases, and 12 bases lay in between. Germline CDR1 is SEHNR and CDR2 is FQNEAQ (reference sequence). CDR3 sequence reads: CASSFLGTLNEQFF. CDR3 coding DNA: TGTGCCAGCAGCTTCCTAGGGACTCTCAATGAGCAGTTCTTC.

The chain uses TRBV4-1 and TRBJ2-1, with D perhaps matching TRBD2 (6 bases). Germline lookup yields CDR1 MGHRA and CDR2 YSYEKL. The CDR3 extends over 15 amino acids. Trimming pared 1 base from V and 2 bases from J, leaving 9 bases between. The CDR3 region is CASSQGVAAYNEQFF. The CDR3 DNA sequence: TGCGCCAGCAGCCAAGGGGTAGCGGCCTACAATGAGCAGTTCTTC.

This clone showed up just once. This sequence joins TRBV19 and TRBJ1-2; no clear D. Germline V lookup: CDR1 LNHDA, CDR2 SQIVND (reference sequence). This CDR3 is 14 amino acids long. Trimming cost V 0 bases and J 2 bases, with 7 bases left between them. CDR3 in amino acids: CASSIDYSNYGYTF. The CDR3 DNA reads as TGTGCCAGTAGTATAGATTACAGCAACTATGGCTACACCTTC. Drawing the rest from reference TRBV19 and TRBJ1-2, the complete variable domain is DGGITQSPKYLFRKEGQNVTLSCEQNLNHDAMYWYRQDPGQGLRLIYYSQIVNDFQKGDIAEGYSVSREKKESFPLTVTSAQKNPTAFYLCASSIDYSNYGYTFGSGTRLTVV.

The chain recombines TRBV7-6 with TRBJ2-5; 8 bases match TRBD2. CDR3 length: 15 amino acids. V shed 1 base, J shed 4 bases, and the junction held 5 bases outside the gene matches. The germline V gene encodes CDR1 SGHVS and CDR2 FNYEAQ. As DNA, the CDR3 is TGTGCCAGCAGCTTAGGCGGGAGGAAAGGAGAGACCCAGTACTTC. Amino acids: CASSLGGRKGETQYF.

This sequence joins TRBV6-1 and TRBJ2-3; TRBD2 is a possible D gene (5 bases). Deletions cut 5 bases from V and 4 bases from J, with 16 bases between. CDR1 is MNHNS, CDR2 SASEGT, per germline. This CDR3 is 15 amino acids long. The CDR3 coding sequence is TGTGCCAGCAGTCCCCGCGCGGGTTTAGCAGATACGCAGTATTTT. This codes for CASSPRAGLADTQYF.

The chain is built from TRBV2 and TRBJ1-1; TRBD1 is a possible D gene (6 bases). Germline V gene data show CDR1 as SNHLY and CDR2 as FYNNEI. V dropped 5 bases and J dropped 0 bases, with 10 bases sitting between them. The length of the CDR3 is 14 residues. The CDR3: CASSTTGVNTEAFF. The CDR3 DNA follows: TGTGCCAGCAGTACGACAGGAGTGAACACTGAAGCTTTCTTT.

The chain recombines TRBV7-2 with TRBJ2-3; 12 bases line up with TRBD2. The CDR3 runs to 15 residues. V gave up 5 bases and J gave up 8 bases; unmatched junction bases: 8. Per germline, CDR1 SGHTA and CDR2 FQGNSA. CDR3 loop: CASSNLRLAGVTQYF. CDR3 nucleotides: TGTGCCAGCAGCAACCTTAGACTAGCGGGAGTTACGCAGTATTTT.

This chain joins TRBV19 and TRBJ2-1; tentatively, D is TRBD1 (5 bases). Germline CDR1 is LNHDA and CDR2 is SQIVND (reference sequence). This CDR3 is built from 16 residues. Deletions cut 1 base from V and 5 bases from J, with 15 bases between. The CDR3 protein is CASSIGAQDVDNEQFF. The DNA of the CDR3 is TGTGCCAGTAGTATAGGGGCACAGGATGTGGACAATGAGCAGTTCTTC.

This chain links TRBV5-5 with TRBJ1-6; tentative D call: TRBD1 (6 bases). V was trimmed by 4 bases and J by 10 bases, leaving 18 bases between them. The CDR3 is 15 amino acids. From germline, CDR1 is SGHKS and CDR2 YYEKEE (reference sequence). The CDR3 here is CASSRSGGGGSPLHF. CDR3 bases: TGTGCCAGCAGCCGATCGGGGGGCGGGGGCTCACCCCTCCACTTT.

This rearrangement joins TRBV5-6 to TRBJ1-6; 12 positions match TRBD1. From germline, CDR1 is SGHDT and CDR2 YYEEEE. Losses at the gene ends were 4 bases for V and 6 bases for J; bases not matched to a gene: 8. This CDR3 region has 17 residues. The CDR3 sequence: CASSPGQGARGNSPLHF. The CDR3 DNA follows: TGTGCCAGCAGCCCGGGACAGGGGGCGAGGGGTAATTCACCCCTCCACTTT.

The chain uses TRBV27 and TRBJ1-5; TRBD1 matches at 9 bases. The germline gives CDR1 MNHEY, CDR2 SMNVEV (reference sequence). The CDR3 sequence is 16 residues long. J was trimmed by 3 bases and V by 5 bases; bases with no gene match: 8. This chain's CDR3 is CASSPRGQGVNQPQHF. The CDR3 DNA reads as TGTGCCAGCAGTCCCAGGGGACAGGGCGTCAATCAGCCCCAGCATTTT.

The chain has TRBV28 and TRBJ1-1; weak D call: TRBD1 (5 bases). Germline V gives CDR1 MDHEN, CDR2 SYDVKM. The CDR3 consists of 12 residues. V shed 1 base and J shed 7 bases, with 7 bases lying between them. CDR3: CASSLLGGEAFF. Here the CDR3 DNA reads TGTGCCAGCAGTTTATTGGGGGGTGAAGCTTTCTTT.

This rearrangement joins TRBV9 to TRBJ2-4; D may be TRBD1 (7 bases). The ends were cut back, 4 bases at V and 0 bases at J, with 20 bases in the middle. The CDR3 spans 18 residues. Germline V gene data show CDR1 as SGDLS and CDR2 as YYNGEE. DNA for the CDR3: TGTGCCAGCAGCCAGGGACTCGGGACAGCTCTAGCCAAAAACATTCAGTACTTC. Its translation: CASSQGLGTALAKNIQYF.

This clone was recorded only once. This chain connects TRBV19 to TRBJ2-7; possibly TRBD2 for D (6 bases). V was shortened by 3 bases and J by 3 bases, with 15 bases between the two germline ends. This CDR3 contains 15 residues. Germline values: CDR1 LNHDA, CDR2 SQIVND (reference sequence). CDR3 DNA sequence: TGTGCCAGTAGTATGTTGTCAAGGGGAGGCTACGAGCAGTACTTC. Translating it yields CASSMLSRGGYEQYF. Together with reference TRBV19 and TRBJ2-7, the CDR3 gives the full variable domain: DGGITQSPKYLFRKEGQNVTLSCEQNLNHDAMYWYRQDPGQGLRLIYYSQIVNDFQKGDIAEGYSVSREKKESFPLTVTSAQKNPTAFYLCASSMLSRGGYEQYFGPGTRLTVT.

This chain uses TRBV6-5 with TRBJ1-5; D is unresolved. Germline V gene data show CDR1 as MNHEY and CDR2 as SVGAGI. The CDR3 length is 14 residues. Trimming removed 5 bases at V and 0 bases at J, with 8 bases between. For the CDR3, the DNA is TGTGCCAGCAGTGAGTCATATAGCAATCAGCCCCAGCATTTT. Translating gives CASSESYSNQPQHF.